This TCR beta chain comes out of a study of T-cell reconstitution after alpha-beta-depleted transplantation in children. Construction of the TCRbeta library involved unique molecular identifiers. TCRdb processed the PCR reads anew with MiXCR; each CDR3 protein has one entry. The sample lists about 610,000 distinct CDR3 sequences; 8% to 11% were seen once. With 0 bases clipped from V and 5 bases from J, the junction kept 5 bases outside the gene matches. Per the germline V gene, CDR1 is DFQATT and CDR2 is SNEGSKA (reference sequence). The CDR3 spans 14 residues. The receptor was derived from a human donor who donated a stem cell graft to a child with acute myeloid leukemia. The V call is TRBV20-1, the J call TRBJ2-7, with 9 positions matching TRBD1. Source: PBMCs from the stem cell graft donor, taken from the stem cell graft. The CDR3 region has the DNA TGCAGTGCTAGAGAAGTGGGACAGGGCCACGAGCAGTACTTC. It translates to CSAREVGQGHEQYF.